These 7 T cell receptor beta chains share one sample of origin, sequenced in a study of lung T cells in sarcoidosis with Löfgren's syndrome. TCRdb reprocessed the reads with MiXCR, giving one entry per CDR3 protein. The sample lists some 8,000 distinct CDR3 sequences; over 20% were seen once. The sequencing sample was made of CD4+ T cells from bronchoalveolar lavage fluid. Receptor source: a human donor with sarcoidosis (Löfgren's syndrome or another form), or a control subject (not recorded which).

As concerns this clonotype: A much larger clone is a single base away; this may be a read error. The rearrangement links TRBV24-1 to TRBJ2-1, with 7 bases identical to TRBD1. Germline V CDR1 and CDR2: KGHDR, SFDVKD. The CDR3 is made up of 14 amino acids. CDR3 sequence reads: CTTSGQEALNEQFF. In DNA form, the CDR3 reads TGTACCACCTCCGGACAGGAGGCCCTCAATGAGCAGTTCTTC.

This clonotype is medium-sized in the sample. The chain carries TRBV5-4 and TRBJ2-3; no clear D. The CDR3 loop spans 15 amino acids. Between the trimmed V and J ends, which lost 2 bases and 0 bases, there was a span of 10 bases. Germline CDR1 is SGHNT and CDR2 is YYREEE (reference sequence). In nucleotides, the CDR3 is TGTGCCAGCAGCTTAGACTCTCCGAGCACAGATACGCAGTATTTT. Its protein is CASSLDSPSTDTQYF.

This clonotype was counted many times. The J gene is TRBJ2-1, the V gene TRBV2; possibly TRBD1 for D (6 bases). CDR3 size: 13 residues. Germline-derived CDR1 and CDR2 are SNHLY and FYNNEI. V dropped 9 bases and J dropped 9 bases, with 18 bases sitting between them. The chain's CDR3 is CASTRDKGSEQFF. The CDR3 DNA sequence: TGTGCCAGTACTAGGGACAAAGGGAGTGAGCAGTTCTTC.

This clonotype occurred many times. This chain connects TRBV7-9 to TRBJ2-5; D might be TRBD1 (6 bases). From germline, CDR1 is SEHNR and CDR2 FQNEAQ (reference sequence). This CDR3 is built from 16 residues. The V and J ends lost 4 bases and 3 bases respectively, with 18 bases between them. CDR3 coding DNA: TGTGCCAGCAGCTCAGCGTCGGACAGCTCTAAAGAGACCCAGTACTTC. This sequence encodes CASSSASDSSKETQYF.

Regarding this clonotype: This sequence may be a read error, since a much larger clone differs from it by one base. The CDR3 carries no conserved terminal phenylalanine or tryptophan, so it likely arises from a read error. This rearrangement joins TRBV3-1 to TRBJ2-2; a weak D match, TRBD1 (5 bases). This CDR3 comprises 17 residues. Germline assignment: CDR1 LGHDT and CDR2 YNNKEL (reference sequence). V gave up 3 bases and J gave up 1 base, with 15 bases separating them. The chain's CDR3 is CASSQNSGRRNTGELFI. The CDR3 region has the DNA TGTGCCAGCAGCCAGAACTCAGGGCGTAGGAACACCGGGGAGCTGTTTATT.

This clonotype was recorded at least ten times. The genes are TRBV20-1 and TRBJ1-5, with D possibly matching TRBD1 (6 bases). Trimming cost V 0 bases and J 3 bases, with 12 bases left between them. This CDR3 has 15 amino acids. CDR1 and CDR2 from the germline V gene are DFQATT and SNEGSKA (reference sequence). CDR3 amino acids: CSARDEGDHNQPQHF. The CDR3 nucleotides are TGCAGTGCTAGAGATGAGGGGGATCACAATCAGCCCCAGCATTTT.

By proportion, this clonotype is medium-sized. The rearrangement uses TRBV3-1 and TRBJ1-5; a possible D gene is TRBD1 (5 bases). Trimming left V 4 bases short and J 6 bases short, with 10 bases between. This CDR3 is 13 amino acids long. The germline gives CDR1 LGHDT, CDR2 YNNKEL (reference sequence). CDR3: CASSPDGGQPQHF. The CDR3 coding sequence is TGTGCCAGCAGCCCTGACGGGGGTCAGCCCCAGCATTTT.